The source of this T cell receptor beta chain is a study of response to subunit inactivated influenza vaccine. Study-wide results and caveats: Authors suggested that a seasonal influenza vaccination recruits few new T cells each time.

TCRdb independently ran MiXCR on the RT-PCR reads; one entry per CDR3 protein. The repertoire has 600,000 to 850,000 distinct CDR3 sequences, less than 15% of them found once; the top ten carry about 7.4%. A note on this clonotype: Antigen unknown.

V dropped 8 bases and J dropped 8; count of bases not matched to a gene: 6. Germline values: CDR1 ENHRY, CDR2 SYGVKD. The CDR3 is made up of 14 amino acids. The gene calls are TRBV10-3 and TRBJ2-1, with 13 bases matching TRBD2. The sequenced sample was PBMCs from blood, obtained 14 to 15 days before vaccination. The receptor's source is a man aged 50 to 60 who received an inactivated influenza vaccine. The CDR3 protein is CAIGAGTSGDEQFF. DNA for the CDR3: TGTGCCATCGGTGCCGGGACTAGCGGGGATGAGCAGTTCTTC.